Below are 7 T cell receptor beta chains sequenced from a single sample in a study of T cell responses to AZD1222 COVID-19 vaccine. TCRdb's table, derived via immunoSEQ multiplex PCR, lists solely in-frame clones and lacks some. The data hold roughly 120,000 clones, with about 85% observed a single time. The starting material was peripheral blood, obtained on day 0 of AZD1222 vaccination. These TCRs come from an adult in good health.

V and J are TRBV28 and TRBJ1-6; a weak D match, TRBD1 (5 bases). CDR3 length: 16 residues. Germline lookup yields CDR1 MDHEN and CDR2 SYDVKM. V was shortened by 7 bases and J by 7 bases, with 20 bases between the two germline ends. CDR3 protein: CASTSLGGDNNSPLHF. DNA for the CDR3: TGTGCCAGCACCTCTTTGGGGGGAGATAACAATTCACCCCTCCACTTT. Full variable domain (remainder filled in from reference TRBV28 and TRBJ1-6): DVKVTQSSRYLVKRTGEKVFLECVQDMDHENMFWYRQDPGLGLRLIYFSYDVKMKEKGDIPEGYSVSREKKERFSLILESASTNQTSMYLCASTSLGGDNNSPLHFGNGTRLTVT.

In this sample, this clone turned up once. The V call is TRBV9, the J call TRBJ2-7; the D is unclear. The V end lost 7 bases, the J end lost 7 bases, and 6 bases lay between the germline ends. Per the germline V gene, CDR1 is SGDLS and CDR2 is YYNGEE. The CDR3 spans 9 residues. In nucleotides, the CDR3 is TGTGCCAGCCCGAAGGAGCAGTACTTC. Translation gives CASPKEQYF.

The chain is built from TRBV12-3 or TRBV12-4 and TRBJ2-3; weak D call: TRBD2 (5 bases). The CDR3 loop spans 11 amino acids. With 6 bases removed from V and 8 bases from J, the gap between germline ends came to 9 bases. The CDR3 DNA is TGTGCCAGCAGGGCCGAGGGTACGCAGTATTTT. Translating it yields CASRAEGTQYF.

This clone was counted a single time. The rearrangement links TRBV18 to TRBJ1-2; 7 bases agree with TRBD1. CDR1 is KGHSH and CDR2 is LQKENI in the germline V gene. This CDR3 is 16 amino acids long. With 0 bases clipped from V and 8 bases from J, the junction kept 12 bases outside the gene matches. This chain's CDR3 is CASSPPTMQGGGGYTF. The CDR3 nucleotides are TGTGCCAGCTCACCACCGACGATGCAGGGGGGAGGGGGCTACACCTTC.

V gene TRBV6-5 combines with J gene TRBJ2-1; 10 bases are shared with TRBD1. V trimming: 6 bases; J trimming: 9 bases; junction bases outside the gene matches: 8. This CDR3 has 14 amino acids. Looked up from germline, CDR1 is MNHEY and CDR2 is SVGAGI. CDR3 sequence reads: CASRSPGQGFEQFF. Written as DNA, the CDR3 is TGTGCCAGCAGATCACCGGGACAGGGGTTTGAGCAGTTCTTC.

The gene calls are TRBV5-1 and TRBJ1-6; a possible D gene is TRBD1 (6 bases). Trimming removed 0 bases from V and 5 bases from J, with 9 bases in between. The CDR3 covers 15 residues. Germline V gene lookup returns CDR1 SGHRS and CDR2 YFSETQ. The CDR3: CASSLVGGNNSPLHF. The CDR3 DNA sequence: TGCGCCAGCAGCTTGGTGGGGGGCAATAATTCACCCCTCCACTTT.

The chain is built from TRBV2 and TRBJ2-1, with 12 positions matching TRBD2. The CDR3 sequence is 15 residues long. The germline CDR1 and CDR2 sequences are SNHLY and FYNNEI. After removal of 8 bases from V and 3 bases from J, the junction contained 5 bases not matched to a gene. CDR3 residues: CASRRLAGVYNEQFF. The CDR3 DNA reads TGTGCCAGCCGAAGACTAGCGGGGGTCTACAATGAGCAGTTCTTC.